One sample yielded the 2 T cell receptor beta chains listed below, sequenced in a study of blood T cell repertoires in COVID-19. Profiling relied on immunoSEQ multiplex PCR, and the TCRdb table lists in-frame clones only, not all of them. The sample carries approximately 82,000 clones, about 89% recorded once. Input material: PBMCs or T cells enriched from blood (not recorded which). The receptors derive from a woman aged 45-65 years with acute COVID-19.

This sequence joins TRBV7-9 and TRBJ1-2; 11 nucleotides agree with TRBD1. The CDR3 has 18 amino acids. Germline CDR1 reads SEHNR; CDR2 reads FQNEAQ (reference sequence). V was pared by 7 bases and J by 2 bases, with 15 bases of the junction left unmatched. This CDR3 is CASTDPAGTGGRNYGYTF. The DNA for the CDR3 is TGTGCCAGCACAGATCCTGCCGGGACAGGGGGTAGAAACTATGGCTACACCTTC.

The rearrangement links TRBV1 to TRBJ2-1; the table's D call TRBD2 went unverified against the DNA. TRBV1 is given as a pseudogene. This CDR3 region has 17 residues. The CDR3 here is CTSSQETGLSGGNEQFF. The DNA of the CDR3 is TGCACCAGCAGCCAGGAAACGGGACTATCGGGGGGCAATGAGCAGTTCTTC.